These 10 T cell receptor beta chains came from one sample sequenced in a study of T cell responses to AZD1222 COVID-19 vaccine. The data were produced by immunoSEQ multiplex PCR, yet TCRdb's version contains in-frame clones alone and is incomplete. The sample lists 150,000 to 200,000 clones, around 92% occurring once. Sequencing used peripheral blood, obtained on day 0 of AZD1222 vaccination. Receptors originate from an adult in good health.

This chain joins TRBV19 and TRBJ1-6; TRBD1 matches at 8 bases. From germline, CDR1 is LNHDA and CDR2 SQIVND (reference sequence). The length of the CDR3 is 14 residues. Trimming at V came to 4 bases and at J to 5 bases, leaving 1 base not matched to a gene. CDR3 nucleotides: TGTGCCAGTAGTACGGGACAGGATAATTCACCCCTCCACTTT. Its translation: CASSTGQDNSPLHF.

The sample holds one count of this clone. The rearrangement joins TRBV6-2 or TRBV6-3 to TRBJ1-1, with 8 bases aligning to TRBD1. V lost 0 bases to trimming and J lost 2 bases; unmatched junction nucleotides: 11. The CDR3 is made up of 18 amino acids. Germline lookup yields CDR1 MNHEY and CDR2 SVGEGT. CDR3 in amino acids: CASSYSGTGGRLNTEAFF. CDR3 nucleotides: TGTGCCAGCAGTTACTCCGGGACAGGCGGTCGGTTAAACACTGAAGCTTTCTTT.

CDR3 sequence: CASSEGAGGYEQYF. The CDR3 DNA follows: TGTGCCAGCAGCGAGGGCGCAGGGGGGTACGAGCAGTACTTC. This chain connects TRBV11-2 to TRBJ2-7, with TRBD1 as a possible D gene (7 bases). Germline CDR1 is SGHAT and CDR2 is FQNNGV. This CDR3 comprises 14 residues. Trimming pared 5 bases from V and 4 bases from J, leaving 15 bases between. The whole variable domain, filled in from reference TRBV11-2 and TRBJ2-7, reads EAGVAQSPRYKIIEKRQSVAFWCNPISGHATLYWYQQILGQGPKLLIQFQNNGVVDDSQLPKDRFSAERLKGVDSTLKIQPAKLEDSAVYLCASSEGAGGYEQYFGPGTRLTVT.

The V call is TRBV18, the J call TRBJ1-1; D may be TRBD1 (6 bases). CDR3 size: 15 residues. CDR1 is KGHSH, CDR2 LQKENI, per germline. Trimming cost V 3 bases and J 1 base, with 12 bases left between them. CDR3 in DNA: TGTGCCAGCTCACCTCTGGACAGCTCGAACACTGAAGCTTTCTTT. Translating it yields CASSPLDSSNTEAFF.

The chain joins TRBV7-9 to TRBJ1-1; D is unclear. V gave up 5 bases and J gave up 6 bases, with 13 bases separating them. CDR1 and CDR2 from the germline V gene are SEHNR and FQNEAQ (reference sequence). This CDR3 contains 13 residues. As DNA, the CDR3 is TGTGCCAGCAGCCCGGCAGGAGGGCCTGAAGCTTTCTTT. Translation: CASSPAGGPEAFF. Based on the CDR3 plus reference TRBV7-9 and TRBJ1-1, the full variable domain is DTGVSQNPRHKITKRGQNVTFRCDPISEHNRLYWYRQTLGQGPEFLTYFQNEAQLEKSRLLSDRFSAERPKGSFSTLEIQRTEQGDSAMYLCASSPAGGPEAFFGQGTRLTVV.

The chain uses TRBV3-1 (or the pseudogene TRBV3-2) and TRBJ1-2; TRBD1 agrees at 7 bases. The ends lost 6 bases at V and 8 bases at J; junction bases unmatched: 9. Germline V gene sequence: CDR1 LGHDT, CDR2 YNNKEL (reference sequence). This CDR3 region has 13 residues. Here the CDR3 DNA reads TGTGCCAGCAGACCGGGACAGAAATCGGGCTACACCTTC. Encoded protein: CASRPGQKSGYTF.

This sequence joins TRBV3-1 (or the pseudogene TRBV3-2) and TRBJ2-2; D is tentatively TRBD1 or TRBD2 (6 bases each). CDR1 LGHDT and CDR2 YNNKEL come from the germline V gene (reference sequence). V gave up 4 bases and J gave up 5 bases, with 14 bases separating them. This CDR3 has 15 residues. CDR3 sequence reads: CASSPFTGTTGELFF. DNA of the CDR3: TGTGCCAGCAGCCCCTTCACAGGGACTACCGGGGAGCTGTTTTTT.

The CDR3: CASSVGSEGAGELFF. The CDR3 DNA is TGTGCCAGCAGCGTCGGCTCAGAGGGCGCCGGGGAGCTGTTTTTT. V and J are TRBV9 and TRBJ2-2, with D possibly being TRBD2 (5 bases). Looked up from germline, CDR1 is SGDLS and CDR2 is YYNGEE. This CDR3 has 15 amino acids. Trimming stripped 2 bases from V and 6 bases from J, with 14 bases between.

This clone was picked up one time. This chain joins TRBV4-2 and TRBJ2-1; D call uncertain. From germline, CDR1 is LGHNA and CDR2 YNFKEQ. The CDR3 is 15 amino acids. The V end was cut by 0 bases, the J end by 0 bases, with 6 bases between. CDR3 bases: TGTGCCAGCAGCCAAGATAGTGGCTCCTACAATGAGCAGTTCTTC. Encoded protein: CASSQDSGSYNEQFF.

The V gene is TRBV6-6, the J gene TRBJ2-7; TRBD2 aligns across 14 bases. The CDR3 consists of 15 residues. Germline loops: CDR1 MNHNY, CDR2 SVGAGI (reference sequence). V was clipped by 4 bases and J by 7 bases; unmatched bases: 6. CDR3 DNA sequence: TGTGCCAGCAGTTCGGGACTAGCGGGAGATGAGGAGCAGTACTTC. Amino acids: CASSSGLAGDEEQYF.